Sequencing of this T cell receptor (beta chain) was carried out in a study of CD8 T cells in ankylosing spondylitis. Study-level points and caveats: A motif in TCR beta, a set of roughly eight highly homologous variants, appeared characteristic of ankylosing spondylitis blood.

The V gene's germline CDR1 is DFQATT and CDR2 SNEGSKA (reference sequence). CDR3 length: 15 amino acids. Deletions cut 1 base from V and 2 bases from J, with 12 bases between. Each CDR3 protein gets one entry after TCRdb re-called the 5' RACE reads with MiXCR. This table has about 700,000 distinct CDR3 sequences, roughly 19% appearing once. Remarks on this clonotype: Its specificity is not known.

The source of this sequence is a male donor with ankylosing spondylitis. Sequencing used blood, either unsorted or a sorted T cell fraction (not recorded which). The rearrangement uses TRBV20-1 and TRBJ1-5, with D perhaps TRBD1 (6 bases). The CDR3 DNA sequence: TGCAGTGCTAGAGCGGGGGGCAGGGGCAATCAGCCCCAGCATTTT. It codes for CSARAGGRGNQPQHF.